Listed here are 13 T cell receptor beta chains from one sample, sequenced in a study of T cell responses to AZD1222 COVID-19 vaccine. Repertoires were generated with immunoSEQ multiplex PCR, while TCRdb's copy carries only in-frame clones and drops some. The sample has 200,000 or so clones; around 90% are singletons. The specimen comprised peripheral blood, sampled on day 0 of AZD1222 vaccination. All receptors derive from an adult in good health.

This clone appeared a single time. The rearrangement links TRBV6-5 to TRBJ1-2, with TRBD1 matching over 12 bases. V shed 2 bases, J shed 8 bases, and the junction held 6 bases outside the gene matches. Germline lookup yields CDR1 MNHEY and CDR2 SVGAGI. The CDR3 totals 15 residues. The CDR3 DNA is TGTGCCAGCAGTTACGGGGGACAGGGGGCGAGGGGCTACACCTTC. It yields the protein CASSYGGQGARGYTF.

The gene calls are TRBV6-2 or TRBV6-3 and TRBJ2-1; maybe TRBD1 (6 bases). Between the trimmed V and J ends, which lost 4 bases and 1 base, there was a span of 17 bases. Looked up from germline, CDR1 is MNHEY and CDR2 is SVGEGT. This CDR3 has 17 amino acids. Here the CDR3 reads CASSSPSMGASYNEQFF. For the CDR3, the DNA is TGTGCCAGCAGTTCACCGTCGATGGGGGCATCCTACAATGAGCAGTTCTTC.

This clone was found once. The chain couples TRBV6-5 to TRBJ1-2, with 9 bases matching TRBD1. This CDR3 contains 14 residues. CDR1 is MNHEY and CDR2 is SVGAGI in the germline V gene. Germline trimming cut 6 bases from V and 6 bases from J; bases unmatched to any gene: 8. The CDR3 loop is CASRGDRDVHGYTF. As DNA, the CDR3 is TGTGCCAGCAGGGGGGACAGGGATGTACATGGCTACACCTTC.

The V call is TRBV6-5, the J call TRBJ1-5; possible D gene TRBD1, 5 bases. The CDR3 runs to 13 residues. The germline CDR1 and CDR2 sequences are MNHEY and SVGAGI. V lost 8 bases and J 7 bases, leaving 15 bases between the germline ends. Here the CDR3 reads CASRGTADQPQHF. CDR3 DNA sequence: TGTGCCAGCCGGGGGACGGCGGACCAGCCCCAGCATTTT.

There are a few counts of this clone. J is TRBJ1-3 and V is TRBV4-1; a weak D match, TRBD1 (5 bases). Trimming removed 1 base from V and 1 base from J, with 17 bases in between. Looked up from germline, CDR1 is MGHRA and CDR2 is YSYEKL. This CDR3 is built from 18 residues. The CDR3 DNA follows: TGCGCCAGCAGCCAAGGCGGTAGGGGAAGGGGTTCTGGAAACACCATATATTTT. It yields the protein CASSQGGRGRGSGNTIYF.

The chain employs TRBV5-1 and TRBJ2-5; D is ambiguous. CDR1 SGHRS and CDR2 YFSETQ come from the germline V gene. Trimming shortened V by 1 base and J by 0 bases, and 10 bases separated the two germline ends. This CDR3 has 15 residues. The CDR3 nucleotides are TGCGCCAGCAGCTTGACCGGACGGAACCAAGAGACCCAGTACTTC. Amino acids: CASSLTGRNQETQYF.

This chain uses TRBV20-1 with TRBJ2-1; D gene unclear. Germline-derived CDR1 and CDR2 are DFQATT and SNEGSKA (reference sequence). V lost 3 bases, J lost 8 bases, and 20 bases lay in between. This CDR3 region has 15 residues. DNA for the CDR3: TGCAGTGCTAGTCCTCCGGACCTCTCGCGGCATGAGCAGTTCTTC. As protein: CSASPPDLSRHEQFF.

V is TRBV29-1 and J is TRBJ1-5; tentative D call: TRBD1 (6 bases). Germline V gene sequence: CDR1 SQVTM, CDR2 ANQGSEA. This CDR3 has 12 amino acids. V gave up 4 bases and J gave up 13 bases, with 17 bases separating them. CDR3 amino acids: CSVGGAPEYQHF. CDR3 bases: TGCAGCGTTGGGGGGGCCCCCGAATATCAGCATTTT.

The V and J genes are TRBV5-8 and TRBJ1-1; no firm D call. Germline V gene lookup returns CDR1 SGHTS and CDR2 YDEGEE. This CDR3 has 12 residues. Trimming stripped 5 bases from V and 4 bases from J, with 9 bases between. CDR3 DNA: TGTGCCAGCAGTCAGACGGGCACTGAAGCTTTCTTT. Encoded protein: CASSQTGTEAFF.

The chain carries TRBV28 and TRBJ1-2; D is ambiguous. CDR3 size: 16 residues. V was trimmed by 1 base and J by 4 bases, leaving 16 bases between them. The V gene's germline CDR1 is MDHEN and CDR2 SYDVKM. The CDR3 region is CASSLSDPEVRYGYTF. The CDR3 bases are TGTGCCAGCAGTTTATCGGACCCCGAGGTTCGCTATGGCTACACCTTC.

This clone was seen just once. CDR3 in DNA: TGTGCCAGCAGTTTATATCCCGGGACATTTAATTCACCCCTCCACTTT. Its protein is CASSLYPGTFNSPLHF. The chain is built from TRBV27 and TRBJ1-6, with D perhaps TRBD1 (6 bases). V shed 1 base and J shed 6 bases, with 13 bases lying between them. This CDR3 region has 16 residues. Germline V gene data show CDR1 as MNHEY and CDR2 as SMNVEV (reference sequence).

The J gene is TRBJ1-3, the V gene TRBV18; D gene unclear. The germline V gene encodes CDR1 KGHSH and CDR2 LQKENI. The CDR3 has 17 amino acids. Trimming left V 3 bases short and J 0 bases short, with 15 bases between. Here the CDR3 reads CASSPSVERSSGNTIYF. CDR3 bases: TGTGCCAGCTCACCTTCCGTAGAAAGGAGCTCTGGAAACACCATATATTTT.

The genes are TRBV28 and TRBJ1-5; the match to TRBD1 covers 7 bases. The J segment lost 3 bases and the V segment lost 2 bases, leaving 10 bases of the junction unmatched. Germline CDR1 reads MDHEN; CDR2 reads SYDVKM. CDR3 length equals 17 residues. The CDR3 region is CASSLDYGGGLNQPQHF. In nucleotides, the CDR3 is TGTGCCAGCAGTTTAGATTATGGAGGGGGCCTCAATCAGCCCCAGCATTTT.